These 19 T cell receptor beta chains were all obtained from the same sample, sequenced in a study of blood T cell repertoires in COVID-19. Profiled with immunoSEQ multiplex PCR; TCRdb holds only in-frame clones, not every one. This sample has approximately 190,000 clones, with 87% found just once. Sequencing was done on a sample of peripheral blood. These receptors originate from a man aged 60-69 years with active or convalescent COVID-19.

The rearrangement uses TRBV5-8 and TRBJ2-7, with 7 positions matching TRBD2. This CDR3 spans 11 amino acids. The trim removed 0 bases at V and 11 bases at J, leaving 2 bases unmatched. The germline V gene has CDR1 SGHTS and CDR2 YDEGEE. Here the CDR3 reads CASSLAGGKYF. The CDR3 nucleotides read TGTGCCAGCAGCTTGGCCGGGGGGAAGTACTTC. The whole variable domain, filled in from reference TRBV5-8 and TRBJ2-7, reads EAGVTQSPTHLIKTRGQQATLRCSPISGHTSVYWYQQALGLGLQFLLWYDEGEERNRGNFPPRFSGRQFPNYSSELNVNALELEDSALYLCASSLAGGKYFGPGTRLTVT.

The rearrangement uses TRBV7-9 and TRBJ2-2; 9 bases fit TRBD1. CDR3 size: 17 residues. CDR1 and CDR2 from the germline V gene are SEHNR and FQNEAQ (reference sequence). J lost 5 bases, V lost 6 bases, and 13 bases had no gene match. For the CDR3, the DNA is TGTGCCAGCAGTTGGGGACAGGGTGGTGCGAGGACCGGGGAGCTGTTTTTT. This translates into CASSWGQGGARTGELFF. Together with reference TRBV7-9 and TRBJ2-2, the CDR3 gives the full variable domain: DTGVSQNPRHKITKRGQNVTFRCDPISEHNRLYWYRQTLGQGPEFLTYFQNEAQLEKSRLLSDRFSAERPKGSFSTLEIQRTEQGDSAMYLCASSWGQGGARTGELFFGEGSRLTVL.

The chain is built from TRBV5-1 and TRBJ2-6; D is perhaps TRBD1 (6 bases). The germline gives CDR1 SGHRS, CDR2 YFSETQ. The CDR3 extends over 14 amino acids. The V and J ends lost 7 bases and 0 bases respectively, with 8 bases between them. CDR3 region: CASLDSSGANVLTF. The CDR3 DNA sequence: TGCGCCAGCTTGGACAGCTCTGGGGCCAACGTCCTGACTTTC. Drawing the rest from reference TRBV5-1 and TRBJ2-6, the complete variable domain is KAGVTQTPRYLIKTRGQQVTLSCSPISGHRSVSWYQQTPGQGLQFLFEYFSETQRNKGNFPGRFSGRQFSNSRSEMNVSTLELGDSALYLCASLDSSGANVLTFGAGSRLTVL.

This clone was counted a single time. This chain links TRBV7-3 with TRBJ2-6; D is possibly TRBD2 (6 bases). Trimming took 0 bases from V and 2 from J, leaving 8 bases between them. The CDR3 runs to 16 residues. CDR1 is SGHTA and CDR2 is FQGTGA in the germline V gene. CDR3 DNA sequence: TGTGCCAGCAGCTTAACTGGCGGGACTGGGGCCAACGTCCTGACTTTC. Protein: CASSLTGGTGANVLTF. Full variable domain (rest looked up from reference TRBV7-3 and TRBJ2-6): GAGVSQTPSNKVTEKGKYVELRCDPISGHTALYWYRQSLGQGPEFLIYFQGTGAADDSGLPNDRFFAVRPEGSVSTLKIQRTERGDSAVYLCASSLTGGTGANVLTFGAGSRLTVL.

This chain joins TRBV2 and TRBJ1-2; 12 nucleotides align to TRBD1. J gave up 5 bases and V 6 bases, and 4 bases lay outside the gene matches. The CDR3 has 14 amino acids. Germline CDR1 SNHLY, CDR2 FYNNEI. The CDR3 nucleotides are TGTGCCAGCAGCGGGACAGGGGGCGGTTATGGCTACACCTTC. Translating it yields CASSGTGGGYGYTF. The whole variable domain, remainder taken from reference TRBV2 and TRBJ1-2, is EPEVTQTPSHQVTQMGQEVILRCVPISNHLYFYWYRQILGQKVEFLVSFYNNEISEKSEIFDDQFSVERPDGSNFTLKIRSTKLEDSAMYFCASSGTGGGYGYTFGSGTRLTVV.

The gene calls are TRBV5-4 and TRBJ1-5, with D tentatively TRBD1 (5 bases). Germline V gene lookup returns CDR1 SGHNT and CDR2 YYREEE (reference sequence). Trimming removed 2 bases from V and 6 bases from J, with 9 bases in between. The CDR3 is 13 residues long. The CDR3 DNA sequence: TGTGCCAGCAGCTTTCAGGGTAGTCAGCCCCAGCATTTT. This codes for CASSFQGSQPQHF.

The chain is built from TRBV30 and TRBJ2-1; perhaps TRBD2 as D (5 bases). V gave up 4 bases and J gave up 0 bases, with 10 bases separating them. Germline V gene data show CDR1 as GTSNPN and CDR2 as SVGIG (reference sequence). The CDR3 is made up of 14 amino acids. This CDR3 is CAWMDWSSYNEQFF. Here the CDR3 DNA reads TGTGCCTGGATGGACTGGAGCTCCTACAATGAGCAGTTCTTC.

CDR3 sequence (DNA): TGTGCCAGCAGCTTAGACAGGTCACCCCTCCACTTT. Translation gives CASSLDRSPLHF. The J gene is TRBJ1-6, the V gene TRBV7-9; D is possibly TRBD1 (5 bases). The CDR3 runs to 12 residues. Germline assignment: CDR1 SEHNR and CDR2 FQNEAQ (reference sequence). Trimming left V 1 base short and J 10 bases short, with 5 bases between.

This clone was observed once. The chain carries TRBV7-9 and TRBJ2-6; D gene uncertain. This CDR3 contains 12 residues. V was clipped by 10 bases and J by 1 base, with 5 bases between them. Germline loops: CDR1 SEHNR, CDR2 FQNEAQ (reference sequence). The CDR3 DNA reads TGTGCCATCCATTCTGGGGCCAACGTCCTGACTTTC. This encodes CAIHSGANVLTF.

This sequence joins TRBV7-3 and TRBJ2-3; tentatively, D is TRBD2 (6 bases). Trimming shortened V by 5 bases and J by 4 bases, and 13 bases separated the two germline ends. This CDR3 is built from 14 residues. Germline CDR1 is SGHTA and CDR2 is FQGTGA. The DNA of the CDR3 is TGTGCCAGCAGCCCACACGGGGGAGCAGATACGCAGTATTTT. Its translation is CASSPHGGADTQYF.

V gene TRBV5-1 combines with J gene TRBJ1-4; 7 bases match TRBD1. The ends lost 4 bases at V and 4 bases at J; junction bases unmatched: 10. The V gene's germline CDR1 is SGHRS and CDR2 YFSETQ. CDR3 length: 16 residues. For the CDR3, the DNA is TGCGCCAGCAGCATGGGACAGAACTTCGGTAATGAAAAACTGTTTTTT. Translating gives CASSMGQNFGNEKLFF.

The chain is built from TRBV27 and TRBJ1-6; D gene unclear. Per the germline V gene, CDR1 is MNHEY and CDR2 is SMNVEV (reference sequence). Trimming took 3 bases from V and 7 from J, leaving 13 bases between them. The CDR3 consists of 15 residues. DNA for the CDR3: TGTGCCAGCAGTTTCACACGTCGGGAGAATTCACCCCTCCACTTT. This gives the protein CASSFTRRENSPLHF.

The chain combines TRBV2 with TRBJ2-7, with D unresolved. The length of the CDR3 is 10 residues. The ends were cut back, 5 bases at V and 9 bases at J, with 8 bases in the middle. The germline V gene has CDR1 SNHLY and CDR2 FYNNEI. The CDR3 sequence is CASSNPVQYF. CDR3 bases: TGTGCCAGCAGTAACCCGGTGCAGTACTTC.

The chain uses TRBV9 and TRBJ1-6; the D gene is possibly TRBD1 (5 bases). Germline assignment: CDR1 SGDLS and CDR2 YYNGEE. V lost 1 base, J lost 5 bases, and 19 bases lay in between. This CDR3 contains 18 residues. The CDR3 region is CASSVHDSPIADNSPLHF. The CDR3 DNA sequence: TGTGCCAGCAGCGTACACGACAGCCCGATCGCCGATAATTCACCCCTCCACTTT.

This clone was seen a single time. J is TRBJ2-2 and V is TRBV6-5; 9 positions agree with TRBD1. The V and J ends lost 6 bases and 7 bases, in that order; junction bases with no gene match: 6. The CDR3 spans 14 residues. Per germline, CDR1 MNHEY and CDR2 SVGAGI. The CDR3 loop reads CASRGTGQGGELFF. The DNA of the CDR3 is TGTGCCAGCAGGGGGACAGGGCAGGGCGGGGAGCTGTTTTTT.

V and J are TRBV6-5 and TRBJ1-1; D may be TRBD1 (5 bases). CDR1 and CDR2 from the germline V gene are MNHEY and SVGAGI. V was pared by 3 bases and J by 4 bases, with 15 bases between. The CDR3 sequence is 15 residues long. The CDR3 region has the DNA TGTGCCAGCAGTTATCGGGGGGTAAAGGCCACTGAAGCTTTCTTT. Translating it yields CASSYRGVKATEAFF.

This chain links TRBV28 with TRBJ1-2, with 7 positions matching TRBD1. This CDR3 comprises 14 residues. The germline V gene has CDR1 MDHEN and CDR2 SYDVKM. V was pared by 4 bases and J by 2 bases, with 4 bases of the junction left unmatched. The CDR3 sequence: CASSSIQGNYGYTF. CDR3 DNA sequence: TGTGCCAGCAGTTCTATACAGGGGAACTATGGCTACACCTTC.

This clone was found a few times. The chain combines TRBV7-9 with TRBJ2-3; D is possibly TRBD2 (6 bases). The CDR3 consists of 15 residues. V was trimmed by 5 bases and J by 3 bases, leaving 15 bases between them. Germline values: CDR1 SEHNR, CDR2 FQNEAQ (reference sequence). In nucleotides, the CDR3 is TGTGCCAGCAGCCCACGAGGAGGGTTGACAGATACGCAGTATTTT. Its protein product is CASSPRGGLTDTQYF. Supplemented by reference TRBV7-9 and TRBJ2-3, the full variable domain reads DTGVSQNPRHKITKRGQNVTFRCDPISEHNRLYWYRQTLGQGPEFLTYFQNEAQLEKSRLLSDRFSAERPKGSFSTLEIQRTEQGDSAMYLCASSPRGGLTDTQYFGPGTRLTVL.

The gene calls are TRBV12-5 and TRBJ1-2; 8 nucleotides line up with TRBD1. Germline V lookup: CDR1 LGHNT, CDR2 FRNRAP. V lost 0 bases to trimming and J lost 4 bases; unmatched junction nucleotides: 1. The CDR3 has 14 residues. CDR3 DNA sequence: TGTGCTAGTGGTTTGGTACAGGGGGTCTATGGCTACACCTTC. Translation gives CASGLVQGVYGYTF.